The 14 T cell receptor beta chains reported below all come from one sample, sequenced in a study of cytomegalovirus exposure and HLA in healthy donors. The study ran its PCR with 60 Vbeta and 13 Jbeta primers. Assay used: immunoSEQ multiplex PCR; TCRdb lists only in-frame clones, some missing. The sample lists about 140,000 clones, about 80% seen once, with about 2.5% in the top ten. Material for sequencing was PBMCs. The receptors were sampled from a woman aged 18-35 years in good health and CMV-seropositive.

The chain uses TRBV5-4 and TRBJ2-5; D gene ambiguous. The CDR3 has 12 residues. V shed 4 bases and J shed 4 bases, with 8 bases lying between them. Per germline, CDR1 SGHNT and CDR2 YYREEE (reference sequence). CDR3 amino acids: CASSLPRETQYF. In nucleotides, the CDR3 is TGTGCCAGCAGCCTGCCGCGAGAGACCCAGTACTTC.

The chain carries TRBV6-6 and TRBJ2-5, with 9 bases matching TRBD1. Gene TRBJ2-7 matches the end of the DNA better, so the J call may be wrong. Germline CDR1 reads MNHNY; CDR2 reads SVGAGI (reference sequence). This CDR3 spans 14 amino acids. DNA for the CDR3: TGTGCCAGCAACCTACAGGGGGCGGGCTACGAGCAGTACTTC. Its protein product is CASNLQGAGYEQYF.

This chain links TRBV30 with TRBJ1-1; D is undetermined. Germline V gene sequence: CDR1 GTSNPN, CDR2 SVGIG (reference sequence). Trimming pared 3 bases from V and 1 base from J, leaving 12 bases between. The length of the CDR3 is 14 residues. CDR3 sequence: CAWRPGRRNTEAFF. The CDR3 bases are TGTGCCTGGAGACCTGGCCGGAGGAACACTGAAGCTTTCTTT.

This sequence joins TRBV2 and TRBJ2-7; 11 nucleotides line up with TRBD2. The length of the CDR3 is 14 residues. CDR1 SNHLY and CDR2 FYNNEI come from the germline V gene. J gave up 5 bases and V 6 bases, and 6 bases lay outside the gene matches. CDR3 DNA sequence: TGTGCCAGCAGGACCGGGACTAGCGGCCACGAGCAGTACTTC. Translating gives CASRTGTSGHEQYF.

The V call is TRBV25-1, the J call TRBJ1-5, with 7 bases identical to TRBD1. V lost 1 base, J lost 4 bases, and 4 bases stayed unmatched. CDR3 size: 15 residues. Germline CDR1 MGHDK, CDR2 SYGVNS. CDR3 protein: CASSESGGRNQPQHF. CDR3 DNA: TGTGCCAGCAGTGAATCAGGGGGGAGAAATCAGCCCCAGCATTTT. Drawing the rest from reference TRBV25-1 and TRBJ1-5, the complete variable domain is EADIYQTPRYLVIGTGKKITLECSQTMGHDKMYWYQQDPGMELHLIHYSYGVNSTEKGDLSSESTVSRIRTEHFPLTLESARPSHTSQYLCASSESGGRNQPQHFGDGTRLSIL.

The rearrangement links TRBV19 to TRBJ1-6; 11 bases align to TRBD1. The CDR3 has 16 residues. Germline values: CDR1 LNHDA, CDR2 SQIVND (reference sequence). J gave up 8 bases and V 3 bases, and 6 bases lay outside the gene matches. The CDR3 coding sequence is TGTGCCAGTAGTATCGGGACAGGGGGTTGGGATTCACCCCTCCACTTT. Encoded protein: CASSIGTGGWDSPLHF.

The chain has TRBV6-1 and TRBJ1-3, with 9 nucleotides matching TRBD1. The V segment lost 9 bases and the J segment 7 bases; nucleotides outside the gene matches: 4. This CDR3 has 12 amino acids. CDR1 and CDR2 (germline): MNHNS, SASEGT. The CDR3 loop reads CASGTGTNTIYF. For the CDR3, the DNA is TGTGCCAGTGGGACAGGGACGAACACCATATATTTT.

The chain recombines TRBV7-9 with TRBJ2-1; the match to TRBD2 covers 8 bases. Germline V gene data show CDR1 as SEHNR and CDR2 as FQNEAQ (reference sequence). With 5 bases clipped from V and 6 bases from J, the junction kept 12 bases outside the gene matches. The CDR3 runs 16 residues. DNA of the CDR3: TGTGCCAGCAGCATATCTCGGGGGGGGGCCCCCAATGAGCAGTTCTTC. Translation: CASSISRGGAPNEQFF. The variable domain in full, with the rest retrieved from reference TRBV7-9 and TRBJ2-1, is DTGVSQNPRHKITKRGQNVTFRCDPISEHNRLYWYRQTLGQGPEFLTYFQNEAQLEKSRLLSDRFSAERPKGSFSTLEIQRTEQGDSAMYLCASSISRGGAPNEQFFGPGTRLTVL.

The chain employs TRBV19 and TRBJ2-1, with TRBD1 matching over 7 bases. The germline V gene encodes CDR1 LNHDA and CDR2 SQIVND (reference sequence). The CDR3 totals 14 residues. Germline trimming cut 5 bases from V and 9 bases from J; bases unmatched to any gene: 10. DNA of the CDR3: TGTGCCAGTAGTCCCCGACAGGGTTGGAGTGAGCAGTTCTTC. This codes for CASSPRQGWSEQFF.

This clone was observed once. The chain joins TRBV30 to TRBJ2-5; D gene unclear. Germline V gives CDR1 GTSNPN, CDR2 SVGIG (reference sequence). The CDR3 spans 15 residues. Between the trimmed V and J ends, which lost 0 bases and 1 base, there was a span of 12 bases. CDR3 residues: CAWSVYTTIQETQYF. Written as DNA, the CDR3 is TGTGCCTGGAGTGTATATACTACCATCCAAGAGACCCAGTACTTC.

Regarding this clone: Mismatch with germline at one junction end may stem from a read error. This chain uses TRBV7-9 with TRBJ2-7, with 11 nucleotides matching TRBD1. Germline lookup yields CDR1 SEHNR and CDR2 FQNEAQ (reference sequence). The CDR3 contains 15 residues. CDR3 amino acids: CSSSSLPGQGGEQYF. The CDR3 DNA follows: TGTTCCAGCAGCTCGTTACCGGGACAGGGGGGCGAGCAGTACTTC.

The rearrangement links TRBV11-2 to TRBJ1-3; D gene unclear. Trimming removed 2 bases at V and 0 bases at J, with 8 bases between. The germline gives CDR1 SGHAT, CDR2 FQNNGV. This CDR3 is 15 amino acids long. The CDR3 is CASSLTDNSGNTIYF. CDR3 bases: TGTGCCAGCAGCTTAACCGACAACTCTGGAAACACCATATATTTT.

This clone was counted a few times. The V call is TRBV11-3, the J call TRBJ1-1, with unresolved D. The V end lost 2 bases, the J end lost 6 bases, and 10 bases lay between the germline ends. There are 13 residues in the CDR3. From germline, CDR1 is SGHNT and CDR2 YENEEA. Here the CDR3 reads CASSLYPSAEAFF. CDR3 bases: TGTGCCAGCAGCTTATACCCGTCAGCTGAAGCTTTCTTT.

The V and J genes are TRBV7-8 and TRBJ1-2; D unclear. Trimming took off 0 bases at V and 5 bases at J, with 7 bases between the two ends. CDR1 and CDR2 from the germline V gene are SGHVS and FQNEAQ. This CDR3 region has 13 residues. CDR3 amino acids: CASSLAGQYGYTF. CDR3 DNA sequence: TGTGCCAGCAGCTTAGCTGGGCAGTATGGCTACACCTTC.